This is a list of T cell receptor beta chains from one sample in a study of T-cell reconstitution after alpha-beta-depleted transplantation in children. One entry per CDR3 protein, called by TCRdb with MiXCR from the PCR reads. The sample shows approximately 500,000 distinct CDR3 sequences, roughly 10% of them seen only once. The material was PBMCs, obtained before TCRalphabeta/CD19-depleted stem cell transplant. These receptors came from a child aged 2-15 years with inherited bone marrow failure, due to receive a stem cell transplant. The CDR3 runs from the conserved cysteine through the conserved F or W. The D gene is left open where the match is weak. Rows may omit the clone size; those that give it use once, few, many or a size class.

CDR3 protein: CASSRGSPNTGELFF
CDR3 DNA: TGCGCCAGCAGCCGCGGATCCCCGAACACCGGGGAGCTGTTTTTT
D gene: .
V gene: TRBV4-1
clone size: .
J gene: TRBJ2-2

CDR3 protein: CASSGNSPLHF
CDR3 DNA: TGTGCCAGCAGTGGAAATTCACCCCTCCACTTT
D gene: .
V gene: TRBV2
clone size: many
J gene: TRBJ1-6

CDR3 protein: CASSLSPGAWNQPQHF
CDR3 DNA: TGTGCCAGCAGTCTATCCCCCGGGGCCTGGAATCAGCCCCAGCATTTT
D gene: .
V gene: TRBV27
clone size: .
J gene: TRBJ1-5

CDR3 protein: CSVEGPGLNEQYF
CDR3 DNA: TGCAGCGTTGAAGGGCCGGGTCTCAACGAGCAGTACTTC
D gene: .
V gene: TRBV29-1
clone size: few
J gene: TRBJ2-7

CDR3 protein: CASSSLDRADEKLFF
CDR3 DNA: TGTGCCAGCAGTTCTCTGGACAGGGCGGATGAAAAACTGTTTTTT
D gene: TRBD1
V gene: TRBV12-3/TRBV12-4
clone size: many
J gene: TRBJ1-4

CDR3 protein: CASSLGVGQKYGYTF
CDR3 DNA: TGTGCCAGCAGCTTAGGTGTCGGCCAGAAGTATGGCTACACCTTC
D gene: .
V gene: TRBV7-9
clone size: few
J gene: TRBJ1-2

CDR3 protein: CASSFGSGSHEQYF
CDR3 DNA: TGTGCCAGCAGCTTTGGTAGCGGGAGCCACGAGCAGTACTTC
D gene: TRBD2
V gene: TRBV7-9
clone size: many
J gene: TRBJ2-7

CDR3 protein: CSVRYWQGGSNEQFF
CDR3 DNA: TGCAGCGTCAGATATTGGCAGGGGGGTAGCAATGAGCAGTTCTTC
D gene: .
V gene: TRBV29-1
clone size: many
J gene: TRBJ2-1

CDR3 protein: CASIGGPPSEQFF
CDR3 DNA: TGTGCCAGCATAGGGGGACCCCCCTCTGAGCAGTTCTTC
D gene: .
V gene: TRBV7-8
clone size: many
J gene: TRBJ2-1

CDR3 protein: CASSFPGTGFLEQYF
CDR3 DNA: TGTGCCAGCAGTTTTCCCGGGACAGGGTTCTTGGAGCAGTACTTC
D gene: TRBD1
V gene: TRBV7-8
clone size: many
J gene: TRBJ2-7

CDR3 protein: CASSFGGVIDTQYF
CDR3 DNA: TGCGCCAGCAGCTTCGGGGGAGTAATAGATACGCAGTATTTT
D gene: .
V gene: TRBV5-1
clone size: .
J gene: TRBJ2-3

CDR3 protein: CASSFLLGERATDTQYF
CDR3 DNA: TGTGCCAGCAGCTTCTTATTGGGGGAGAGAGCCACAGATACGCAGTATTTT
D gene: .
V gene: TRBV27
clone size: many
J gene: TRBJ2-3

CDR3 protein: CASSLTSGDYNEQFF
CDR3 DNA: TGCGCCAGCAGCCTTACTAGCGGGGACTACAATGAGCAGTTCTTC
D gene: TRBD2
V gene: TRBV5-1
clone size: few
J gene: TRBJ2-1

CDR3 protein: CSARDEGPGNTIYF
CDR3 DNA: TGCAGTGCTAGAGATGAGGGTCCTGGAAACACCATATATTTT
D gene: .
V gene: TRBV20-1
clone size: many
J gene: TRBJ1-3

CDR3 protein: CASSLAEIRTQETQYF
CDR3 DNA: TGTGCCAGCAGTTTAGCGGAAATTAGAACCCAAGAGACCCAGTACTTC
D gene: .
V gene: TRBV12-3/TRBV12-4
clone size: many
J gene: TRBJ2-5

CDR3 protein: CSALTSGDYEQYF
CDR3 DNA: TGCAGCGCATTGACTAGCGGGGACTACGAGCAGTACTTC
D gene: TRBD2
V gene: TRBV29-1
clone size: many
J gene: TRBJ2-7

CDR3 protein: CASSRWARGTSTDTQYF
CDR3 DNA: TGTGCCAGCAGCCGATGGGCCAGGGGAACTAGCACAGATACGCAGTATTTT
D gene: .
V gene: TRBV28
clone size: .
J gene: TRBJ2-3

CDR3 protein: CASSSTGLPSYEQYF
CDR3 DNA: TGTGCCAGCAGCTCTACGGGACTGCCATCCTACGAGCAGTACTTC
D gene: .
V gene: TRBV7-2
clone size: many
J gene: TRBJ2-7

CDR3 protein: CASSPGLVGANVLTF
CDR3 DNA: TGTGCCAGCAGCCCTGGACTGGTCGGGGCCAACGTCCTGACTTTC
D gene: .
V gene: TRBV6-1
clone size: .
J gene: TRBJ2-6

CDR3 protein: CASSQSGTGVYEQYF
CDR3 DNA: TGCGCCAGCAGCCAAAGCGGGACAGGGGTTTACGAGCAGTACTTC
D gene: TRBD1
V gene: TRBV4-1
clone size: many
J gene: TRBJ2-7

CDR3 protein: CASTVGDEQYF
CDR3 DNA: TGTGCCAGCACGGTGGGGGACGAGCAGTACTTC
D gene: .
V gene: TRBV7-9
clone size: many
J gene: TRBJ2-7

CDR3 protein: CASSSGQGGYDEQFF
CDR3 DNA: TGCGCCAGCAGCTCGGGACAGGGTGGGTACGATGAGCAGTTCTTC
D gene: TRBD1
V gene: TRBV5-1
clone size: many
J gene: TRBJ2-1

CDR3 protein: CASSSGLAGGNEQFF
CDR3 DNA: TGTGCCAGCAGTTCAGGACTAGCGGGAGGGAATGAGCAGTTCTTC
D gene: TRBD2
V gene: TRBV12-3/TRBV12-4
clone size: many
J gene: TRBJ2-1

CDR3 protein: CSVEDRGYEQFF
CDR3 DNA: TGCAGCGTTGAAGATCGGGGGTATGAGCAGTTCTTC
D gene: .
V gene: TRBV29-1
clone size: few
J gene: TRBJ2-1

CDR3 protein: CASSQESGLIAYEQYF
CDR3 DNA: TGCGCCAGCAGCCAAGAGAGCGGGCTAATAGCCTACGAGCAGTACTTC
D gene: .
V gene: TRBV4-3
clone size: many
J gene: TRBJ2-7

CDR3 protein: CASSEDGSRGTRDTQYF
CDR3 DNA: TGCGCCAGCAGCGAGGACGGGAGTCGGGGTACACGGGATACGCAGTATTTT
D gene: .
V gene: TRBV5-1
clone size: many
J gene: TRBJ2-3

CDR3 protein: CASSPGQGSDEQFF
CDR3 DNA: TGTGCCAGCAGTCCCGGACAGGGTAGCGATGAGCAGTTCTTC
D gene: TRBD1
V gene: TRBV12-3/TRBV12-4
clone size: many
J gene: TRBJ2-1

CDR3 protein: CASSLTGPGLGHNEQFF
CDR3 DNA: TGCGCCAGCAGCCTGACTGGACCGGGACTAGGGCACAATGAGCAGTTCTTC
D gene: TRBD2
V gene: TRBV5-1
clone size: many
J gene: TRBJ2-1

CDR3 protein: CASSMTGSSYNEQFF
CDR3 DNA: TGTGCCAGTAGTATGACCGGGAGCTCCTACAATGAGCAGTTCTTC
D gene: .
V gene: TRBV19
clone size: .
J gene: TRBJ2-1

CDR3 protein: CAGTADSYNEQFF
CDR3 DNA: TGTGCCGGTACAGCGGACTCCTACAATGAGCAGTTCTTC
D gene: .
V gene: TRBV7-9
clone size: many
J gene: TRBJ2-1

CDR3 protein: CSARSPAGASYEQYF
CDR3 DNA: TGCAGTGCTAGGAGTCCAGCGGGAGCTTCCTACGAGCAGTACTTC
D gene: TRBD2
V gene: TRBV20-1
clone size: many
J gene: TRBJ2-7

CDR3 protein: CSVWGGRARETQYF
CDR3 DNA: TGCAGCGTTTGGGGTGGGAGGGCGAGAGAGACCCAGTACTTC
D gene: TRBD2
V gene: TRBV29-1
clone size: many
J gene: TRBJ2-5

CDR3 protein: CASSPYRREALSSTDTQYF
CDR3 DNA: TGTGCCAGCAGCCCCTATCGGCGGGAGGCACTATCTAGCACAGATACGCAGTATTTT
D gene: TRBD2
V gene: TRBV12-3/TRBV12-4
clone size: .
J gene: TRBJ2-3

CDR3 protein: CSARQLAGVPPYNEQFF
CDR3 DNA: TGCAGTGCTAGACAGCTAGCGGGAGTTCCGCCCTACAATGAGCAGTTCTTC
D gene: TRBD2
V gene: TRBV20-1
clone size: .
J gene: TRBJ2-1

CDR3 protein: CASSLGLAGVGEQFF
CDR3 DNA: TGTGCCAGCAGCTTAGGGCTAGCGGGAGTCGGTGAGCAGTTCTTC
D gene: TRBD2
V gene: TRBV7-2
clone size: many
J gene: TRBJ2-1